Sequencing of this TCR beta chain was carried out in a study of cytomegalovirus exposure and HLA in healthy donors. V lost 3 bases to trimming and J lost 4 bases, with 18 bases between them. The germline V gene encodes CDR1 KGHSH and CDR2 LQKENI. CDR3 length: 16 amino acids. Points on this clone: Its antigen remains unidentified.

This PCR relied on a set of 60 Vbeta primers and 13 Jbeta primers. The assay was immunoSEQ multiplex PCR, and TCRdb's table has in-frame clones only and misses some. The table lists around 140,000 clones, approximately 60% of them singletons. Findings and caveats of the study: Fewer N-insertions than the roughly 630-donor mean were reportedly shown by an Asian-associated ancestry cluster in a later analysis.

The chain joins TRBV18 to TRBJ1-1, with a tentative D call TRBD1 (6 bases). Sequencing input: PBMCs. The receptor was derived from a woman aged 40 to 50 in good health and CMV-seronegative. CDR3 in amino acids: CASSPRGAGKTTEAFF. The CDR3 nucleotides are TGTGCCAGCTCACCTCGGGGGGCGGGGAAGACCACTGAAGCTTTCTTT. The entire variable domain, with the rest obtained from reference TRBV18 and TRBJ1-1, is as follows: NAGVMQNPRHLVRRRGQEARLRCSPMKGHSHVYWYRQLPEEGLKFMVYLQKENIIDESGMPKERFSAEFPKEGPSILRIQQVVRGDSAAYFCASSPRGAGKTTEAFFGQGTRLTVV.